The 14 T cell receptor beta chains reported below all come from one sample, sequenced in a study of human T cells and chemical hapten exposure. The sample's time point: pre-sensitization, week 0. The treatment: therapeutic diphenylcyclopropenone sensitization with weekly scalp DPC. TCRdb reprocessed the RACE reads with MiXCR, giving one entry per CDR3 protein. The data contain some 400,000 distinct CDR3 sequences, about 5.1% of them singletons. Sequenced here: whole blood, sampled in connection with sensitization to the hapten diphenylcyclopropenone (DPC). The receptors shown here come from a woman between 45 and 60 years old with alopecia areata. Some clones in this sample may be carry-over from other donors' samples.

This chain connects TRBV6-2 or TRBV6-3 to TRBJ1-5; D not resolved. Germline CDR1 is MNHEY and CDR2 is SVGEGT. The CDR3 is 14 amino acids. V gave up 6 bases and J gave up 6 bases, with 15 bases separating them. The CDR3 protein is CASSHQVLAQPQHF. The CDR3 DNA is TGTGCCAGCAGCCATCAGGTATTGGCTCAGCCCCAGCATTTT.

This clonotype was counted many times. The V and J genes are TRBV2 and TRBJ1-1, with 8 bases identical to TRBD1. The CDR3 covers 16 residues. The V gene's germline CDR1 is SNHLY and CDR2 FYNNEI. The V segment lost 7 bases and the J segment 8 bases; nucleotides outside the gene matches: 18. In DNA, the CDR3 is TGTGCCAGCACCCTCCCGGGAGCGACAGGGGATGAAGAAGCTTTCTTT. It is translated as CASTLPGATGDEEAFF. The full variable domain, with the rest looked up from reference TRBV2 and TRBJ1-1, is EPEVTQTPSHQVTQMGQEVILRCVPISNHLYFYWYRQILGQKVEFLVSFYNNEISEKSEIFDDQFSVERPDGSNFTLKIRSTKLEDSAMYFCASTLPGATGDEEAFFGQGTRLTVV.

This clonotype occurred many times. The rearrangement links TRBV2 to TRBJ1-2; tentatively, D is TRBD1 (5 bases). Trimming stripped 2 bases from V and 8 bases from J, with 12 bases between. The CDR3 spans 13 residues. CDR1 and CDR2 (germline): SNHLY, FYNNEI. CDR3 sequence reads: CASSETTEYGYTF. The CDR3 DNA reads TGTGCCAGCAGTGAAACGACAGAATACGGCTACACCTTC.

This clonotype was seen many times. The J gene is TRBJ1-1, the V gene TRBV11-2, with D possibly matching TRBD1 (5 bases). The V gene lost 0 bases and the J gene lost 4 bases, with 15 bases spanning the gap. The CDR3 has 16 residues. Germline V CDR1 and CDR2: SGHAT, FQNNGV. The CDR3 sequence: CASSLDGGARGTEAFF. CDR3 bases: TGTGCCAGCAGCTTAGATGGCGGGGCCCGGGGCACTGAAGCTTTCTTT.

This clonotype appeared a few times. This sequence joins TRBV12-5 and TRBJ1-1; maybe TRBD1 (6 bases). V gave up 5 bases and J gave up 1 base, with 11 bases separating them. The CDR3 runs 14 residues. In germline, CDR1 is LGHNT, CDR2 FRNRAP. The CDR3 region has the DNA TGTGCTAGTGGTCGGGGGGCTCCGAACACTGAAGCTTTCTTT. Protein sequence: CASGRGAPNTEAFF.

This clonotype has more than one count but fewer than ten. The chain is built from TRBV7-7 and TRBJ2-5; tentatively, D is TRBD1 or TRBD2 (5 bases each). V was clipped by 5 bases and J by 10 bases, with 17 bases between them. Germline V gives CDR1 SSHAT, CDR2 FNYEAQ (reference sequence). CDR3 length: 13 residues. DNA for the CDR3: TGTGCCAGCAGCGACACCCGAGGGACCGGCCAGTACTTC. Translation: CASSDTRGTGQYF.

This clonotype has a count of ten or more. The chain joins TRBV29-1 to TRBJ1-1, with TRBD1 identical over 7 bases. Trimming cost V 6 bases and J 1 base; bases outside gene matches: 2. The CDR3 sequence is 12 residues long. The germline V gene encodes CDR1 SQVTM and CDR2 ANQGSEA. CDR3 DNA: TGCAGCGTGAGACAGGGGAACACTGAAGCTTTCTTT. Translating it yields CSVRQGNTEAFF.

This clonotype was observed at least ten times. V usage is TRBV2 and J usage is TRBJ2-1; TRBD2 agrees at 11 bases. Germline values: CDR1 SNHLY, CDR2 FYNNEI. Unmatched junction bases numbered 6, after V lost 5 bases and J lost 12 bases. The CDR3 length is 13 residues. The CDR3 reads CASSTSGSGWQFF. DNA of the CDR3: TGTGCCAGCAGTACTAGCGGGAGCGGCTGGCAGTTCTTC.

In this sample, this clonotype turned up many times. The rearrangement links TRBV6-1 to TRBJ1-2, with TRBD1 matching over 7 bases. Trimming at V came to 10 bases and at J to 0 bases, leaving 11 bases not matched to a gene. The CDR3 length is 15 residues. Germline V lookup: CDR1 MNHNS, CDR2 SASEGT. DNA for the CDR3: TGTGCCACCATAGAAAAGACAGGGTCTAACTATGGCTACACCTTC. It codes for CATIEKTGSNYGYTF.

Of note for this clonotype: Just one base apart from a much larger clone, this may be a read error. This chain uses TRBV6-1 with TRBJ2-3; perhaps TRBD1 as D (6 bases). The CDR3 extends over 15 amino acids. CDR1 and CDR2 (germline): MNHNS, SASEGT. V dropped 6 bases and J dropped 2 bases, with 15 bases sitting between them. The CDR3 bases are TGTGCCAGCAGCACATCGGACAGAGTCACAGATACGCAGTATTTT. It yields the protein CASSTSDRVTDTQYF.

This clonotype occurred many times. The chain is built from TRBV5-6 and TRBJ1-1; D is unclear. The CDR3 is 16 amino acids. Germline V gene data show CDR1 as SGHDT and CDR2 as YYEEEE. Trimming stripped 4 bases from V and 3 bases from J, with 19 bases between. Here the CDR3 reads CASSRSGNNPDTEAFF. The CDR3 DNA reads as TGTGCCAGCAGCCGGTCCGGGAACAACCCTGACACTGAAGCTTTCTTT.

This clonotype was detected only a few times. V gene TRBV6-2 or TRBV6-3 combines with J gene TRBJ2-7; D possibly corresponds to TRBD1 (6 bases). V lost 2 bases and J 1 base, leaving 21 bases between the germline ends. This CDR3 is built from 18 residues. Germline V CDR1 and CDR2: MNHEY, SVGEGT. Here the CDR3 DNA reads TGTGCCAGCAGTTACCTGTCTGTAAGGGGGAAACAATCCTACGAGCAGTACTTC. This gives the protein CASSYLSVRGKQSYEQYF.

V and J are TRBV20-1 and TRBJ1-6; the D is unclear. Trimming removed 7 bases at V and 7 bases at J, with 14 bases between. CDR1 and CDR2 from the germline V gene are DFQATT and SNEGSKA (reference sequence). CDR3 length: 13 residues. The CDR3 is CSVSLSGNSPLHF. The CDR3 DNA sequence: TGCAGTGTGTCACTCTCCGGAAATTCACCCCTCCACTTT.

The V gene is TRBV4-1, the J gene TRBJ1-5, with D unresolved. Germline CDR1 is MGHRA and CDR2 is YSYEKL. The ends were cut back, 5 bases at V and 7 bases at J, with 9 bases in the middle. The CDR3 has 12 amino acids. The CDR3 protein is CASSGPRQPQHF. CDR3 DNA sequence: TGCGCCAGCAGCGGCCCAAGACAGCCCCAGCATTTT.